This T cell receptor (beta chain) is from a study of T cell repertoires in urothelial bladder cancer. About the study: Resected lesion stages: three cT0, three cTa, three cT1, three cT2+. The study, taken as a whole, reports: Median T cells were 5,569 in carcinoma and just over 25,000 in benign specimens. Up to roughly 15% of carcinoma infiltrating lymphocytes belonged to one T-cell clone. Carcinoma specimens had median roughly 2.2% tumor infiltrating lymphocytes, benign 9% to 15%.

Repertoires were generated with immunoSEQ multiplex PCR, while TCRdb's copy carries only in-frame clones and drops some. The sample holds around 12,000 clones, 60% to 75% seen once. Trimming took 2 bases from V and 2 from J, leaving 13 bases between them. The CDR3 loop spans 15 amino acids. Germline V lookup: CDR1 SGHVS, CDR2 FNYEAQ. This clone was picked up one time. What it binds is not known. The material sequenced was tumor-infiltrating cells from bladder cancer. The receptor's source is a human donor with urothelial carcinoma. This sequence joins TRBV7-6 and TRBJ2-7; D perhaps matches TRBD2 (5 bases). The CDR3, as DNA: TGTGCCAGCAGCTTAATCGCGGGTGTTGCCTACGAGCAGTACGTC. Its protein is CASSLIAGVAYEQYV.